This is a list of T cell receptor beta chains from one sample in a study of technical replicates of blood from a handful of donors. Sequencing was performed with immunoSEQ multiplex PCR; in TCRdb, only in-frame clones are kept and a portion is missing. Of some 64,000 clones detected, 95% to 98% appear once; the ten largest clones hold over 0.15%. The sequencing sample was made of T cells isolated from PBMCs. These receptors came from a human donor in good health. Each CDR3 is given with its conserved first and last residue. The order of the fields is J gene, D gene, clone size, V gene, CDR3 DNA, CDR3 protein. D genes are given only for firm matches. Some rows mark clone size as missing; the rest say once, few, many or name a class of expanded clone.

>TRBJ1-1|.|.|TRBV19
TGTGCCAGTAGTATAGACGGGAACACTGAAGCTTTCTTT
CASSIDGNTEAFF
>TRBJ1-5|.|.|TRBV5-5
TGTGCCAGCAGCTTCTTTGGGGCAGGGAGCAATCAGCCCCAGCATTTT
CASSFFGAGSNQPQHF
>TRBJ2-7|.|.|TRBV5-3
TGTGCCAGAGACCCGGGGCTAGCGTATGACGAGCAGTACTTC
CARDPGLAYDEQYF
>TRBJ2-6|TRBD1|.|TRBV5-5
TGTGCCAGCAGCTTGGATATTGGCAGGGGGCTGGCTGGGGCCAACGTCCTGACTTTC
CASSLDIGRGLAGANVLTF
>TRBJ2-2|TRBD2|once|TRBV6-5
TGTGCCACCACTAGCGGCGCGAACACCGGGGAGCTGTTTTTT
CATTSGANTGELFF
>TRBJ2-7|.|.|TRBV7-9
TGTGCCAGCAGCCCCCGGGGGGCGCGCGAGCAGTACTTC
CASSPRGAREQYF
>TRBJ2-2|TRBD2|.|TRBV7-9
TGTGCCAGCAGCTTCCCCTCGGGGGGGAACACCGGGGAGCTGTTTTTT
CASSFPSGGNTGELFF
>TRBJ1-6|.|.|TRBV7-2
TGTGCCAGCAGCCTGGAGGGAACTGGAATTAATTCACCCCTCCACTTT
CASSLEGTGINSPLHF
>TRBJ1-1|.|.|TRBV30
TGTGCCTGGAGTGCTTCCACTGAAGCTTTCTTT
CAWSASTEAFF
>TRBJ2-5|.|.|TRBV30
TGTGCCTGGAGTGTACCCGGGGGATTTAAAGAGACCCAGTACTTC
CAWSVPGGFKETQYF
>TRBJ2-2|.|.|TRBV5-1
TGCGCCAGCAGGTACGACTTTTACGCGAACACCGGGGAGCTGTTTTTT
CASRYDFYANTGELFF
>TRBJ2-7|TRBD1|.|TRBV28
TGTGCCAGCCGGTGGACGGGACAGGGTTACGAGCAGTACTTC
CASRWTGQGYEQYF
>TRBJ2-1|.|.|TRBV28
TGTGCCAGCAACACCTACAATGAGCAGTTCTTC
CASNTYNEQFF
>TRBJ1-5|TRBD1|.|TRBV6-5
TGTGCCAGCACCGGGACAGGGAGGGATCAGCCCCAGCATTTT
CASTGTGRDQPQHF